Reported below is one T cell receptor (beta chain). This sample is part of a study of blood T cell repertoires in COVID-19. Study-wide context: Whether acute or convalescent, the COVID-19 samples came from the United States, Italy and Spain. PBMCs, B-cell-depleted T cells, or T cells provided the cDNA or gDNA that made up the material.

The V gene's germline CDR1 is LGHDT and CDR2 YNNKEL (reference sequence). V trimming: 2 bases; J trimming: 4 bases; junction bases outside the gene matches: 8. This CDR3 has 15 residues. Seattle-derived patients entered the study during active infection and were followed longitudinally. Per the authors' pipeline: Cell counts per sample came from amplifying reference gene primers. Libraries were prepared by immunoSEQ multiplex PCR; TCRdb keeps only in-frame clonotypes and omits some of them. V and J calls and clone size come straight from that table; D and trimming were deduced from the DNA. The sample lists approximately 250,000 clones; 88% were seen once.

The source material was peripheral blood. This receptor was taken from a woman in her sixties or seventies with COVID-19, enrolled during active disease. The rearrangement links TRBV3-1 (or the pseudogene TRBV3-2) to TRBJ2-7; 7 bases match TRBD2. This CDR3 reads CASSQSRGSFYEQYF. The CDR3 bases are TGTGCCAGCAGCCAATCTCGCGGGAGCTTTTACGAGCAGTACTTC.